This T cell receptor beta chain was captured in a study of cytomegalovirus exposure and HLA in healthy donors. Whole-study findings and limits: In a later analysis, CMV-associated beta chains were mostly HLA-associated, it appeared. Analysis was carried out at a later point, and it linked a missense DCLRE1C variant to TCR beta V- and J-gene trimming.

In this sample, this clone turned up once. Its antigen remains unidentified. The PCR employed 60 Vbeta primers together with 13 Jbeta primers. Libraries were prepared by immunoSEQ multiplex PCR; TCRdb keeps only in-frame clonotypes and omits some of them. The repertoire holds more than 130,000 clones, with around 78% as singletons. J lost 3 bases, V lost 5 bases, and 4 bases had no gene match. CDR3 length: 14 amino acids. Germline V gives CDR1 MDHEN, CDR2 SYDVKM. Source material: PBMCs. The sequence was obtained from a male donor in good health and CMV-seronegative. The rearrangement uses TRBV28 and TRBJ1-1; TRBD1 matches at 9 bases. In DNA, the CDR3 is TGTGCCAGCAGTGGACAGGGGTGGGACACTGAAGCTTTCTTT. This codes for CASSGQGWDTEAFF.